This is a list of T cell receptor beta chains from one sample in a study of beta chain features in type 1 diabetes. Some clones are missing from TCRdb's copy, which holds only in-frame ones; the method was immunoSEQ multiplex PCR. The table has tens of thousands of clones, roughly a third seen once. The sequencing input was stem cell memory CD4+ T cells from blood. All receptors derive from a woman aged 18 to 35 in good health. The CDR3 runs from the conserved cysteine through the conserved F or W. The D gene is left open where the match is weak. A clone size is listed for some rows: how often the clone was seen (once, few, many), or a class if it is expanded.

d_call: .; v_call: TRBV30; clone_size: .; j_call: TRBJ1-5; cdr3_nt: TGTGCCTGGAGCTCTCAACAGTTCAATCAGCCCCAGCATTTT; cdr3_aa: CAWSSQQFNQPQHF
d_call: TRBD1; v_call: TRBV7-3; clone_size: .; j_call: TRBJ1-2; cdr3_nt: TGTGCCAGCAGCCCGATGGGACAGAACTATGGCTACACCTTC; cdr3_aa: CASSPMGQNYGYTF
d_call: TRBD2; v_call: TRBV5-1; clone_size: .; j_call: TRBJ2-7; cdr3_nt: TGCGCCAGCAGAGTTGCGGGAGCAGGTTACGAGCAGTACTTC; cdr3_aa: CASRVAGAGYEQYF
d_call: TRBD2; v_call: TRBV6-5; clone_size: .; j_call: TRBJ2-7; cdr3_nt: TGTGCCAGCAGTTACGGGCGGGAGGCGCTACCGTACGAGCAGTACTTC; cdr3_aa: CASSYGREALPYEQYF
d_call: .; v_call: TRBV13; clone_size: few; j_call: TRBJ2-5; cdr3_nt: TGTGCCAGCAGCTTCCCGGGGGAGACCCAGTACTTC; cdr3_aa: CASSFPGETQYF
d_call: TRBD2; v_call: TRBV7-2; clone_size: .; j_call: TRBJ2-1; cdr3_nt: TGTGCCAGCAGCTTCTCCGGGACTAGCCCTTACAATGAGCAGTTCTTC; cdr3_aa: CASSFSGTSPYNEQFF
d_call: TRBD1; v_call: TRBV2; clone_size: .; j_call: TRBJ2-7; cdr3_nt: TGTGCCAGCCGCCGGGACAGGGGGCGGGAGCAGTACTTC; cdr3_aa: CASRRDRGREQYF
d_call: TRBD1; v_call: TRBV7-3; clone_size: few; j_call: TRBJ1-1; cdr3_nt: TGTGCCAGCAGCCCCGGTCGAGGGACAGCCGGAAAGGAGTCTGAAGCTTTCTTT; cdr3_aa: CASSPGRGTAGKESEAFF
d_call: .; v_call: TRBV15; clone_size: .; j_call: TRBJ1-2; cdr3_nt: TGTGCCACCAGCCAACATTTGAACTATGGCTACACCTTC; cdr3_aa: CATSQHLNYGYTF
d_call: TRBD1; v_call: TRBV19; clone_size: .; j_call: TRBJ2-2; cdr3_nt: TGTGCCAGTAGTATAGGTTTGATGGGACAGGGTCTAAGGACCGGGGAGCTGTTTTTT; cdr3_aa: CASSIGLMGQGLRTGELFF
d_call: TRBD2; v_call: TRBV10-3; clone_size: few; j_call: TRBJ2-7; cdr3_nt: TGTGCCATCAGCGGGACTAGCGGGAGTCGCAACGAGCAGTACTTC; cdr3_aa: CAISGTSGSRNEQYF
d_call: .; v_call: TRBV7-2; clone_size: .; j_call: TRBJ2-3; cdr3_nt: TGTGCCAGCAGCTCGTCCACTGGCACAGATACGCAGTATTTT; cdr3_aa: CASSSSTGTDTQYF
d_call: .; v_call: TRBV2; clone_size: .; j_call: TRBJ1-2; cdr3_nt: TGTGCCAGCATCCTGGGGAGGGATGGCTACACCTTC; cdr3_aa: CASILGRDGYTF
d_call: .; v_call: TRBV6-5; clone_size: few; j_call: TRBJ2-5; cdr3_nt: TGTGCCAGATATTCGGGACTGACGGGGGAAGAGACCCAGTACTTC; cdr3_aa: CARYSGLTGEETQYF
d_call: .; v_call: TRBV2; clone_size: .; j_call: TRBJ2-3; cdr3_nt: TGTGCCAGCAGTGTGGAGCCAGATACGCAGTATTTT; cdr3_aa: CASSVEPDTQYF
d_call: .; v_call: TRBV7-3; clone_size: few; j_call: TRBJ2-1; cdr3_nt: TGTGCCAGCAGCTTCGGCTCCGGGGGTAATGAGCAGTTCTTC; cdr3_aa: CASSFGSGGNEQFF
d_call: TRBD1; v_call: TRBV15; clone_size: once; j_call: TRBJ1-4; cdr3_nt: TGTGCCACCAGCAGAGATCGGAACCCTCAGGGGGGAAAACTGTTTTTT; cdr3_aa: CATSRDRNPQGGKLFF